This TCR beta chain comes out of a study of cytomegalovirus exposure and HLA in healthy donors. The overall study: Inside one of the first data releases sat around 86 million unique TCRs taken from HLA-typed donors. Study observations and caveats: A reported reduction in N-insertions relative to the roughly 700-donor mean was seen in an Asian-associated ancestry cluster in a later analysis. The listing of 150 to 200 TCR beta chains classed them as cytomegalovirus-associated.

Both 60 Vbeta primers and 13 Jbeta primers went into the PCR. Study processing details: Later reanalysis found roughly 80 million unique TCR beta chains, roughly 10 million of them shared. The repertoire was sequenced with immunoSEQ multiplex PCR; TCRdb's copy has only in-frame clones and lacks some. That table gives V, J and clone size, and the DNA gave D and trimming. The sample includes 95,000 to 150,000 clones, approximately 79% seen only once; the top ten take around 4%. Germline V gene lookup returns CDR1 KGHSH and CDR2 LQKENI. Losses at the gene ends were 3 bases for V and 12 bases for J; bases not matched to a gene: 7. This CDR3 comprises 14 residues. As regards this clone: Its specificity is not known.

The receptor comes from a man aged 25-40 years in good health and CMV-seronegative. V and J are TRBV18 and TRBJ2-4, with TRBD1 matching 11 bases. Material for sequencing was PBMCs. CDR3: CASSPGDRGAPQYF. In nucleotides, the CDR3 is TGTGCCAGCTCACCGGGGGACAGGGGGGCCCCTCAGTACTTC.